This T cell receptor beta chain was recovered during a study of response to subunit inactivated influenza vaccine. Study-wide points: The authors suggested that every seasonal influenza vaccination recruits few new T cells.

The CDR3 runs 13 residues. V was pared by 0 bases and J by 6 bases, with 6 bases between. Looked up from germline, CDR1 is SGHAT and CDR2 is FQNNGV. MiXCR was run by TCRdb on the RT-PCR reads, yielding one entry per CDR3 protein. The sample has 300,000 to 350,000 distinct CDR3 sequences, approximately 21% seen once. In regard to this clonotype: What it binds is not known.

Sequences were derived from PBMCs from blood, sampled 21 months after vaccination. The rearrangement links TRBV11-2 to TRBJ2-1; D might be TRBD2 (5 bases). This TCR was sampled from a man between 50 and 75 years old who received an inactivated influenza vaccine. CDR3 residues: CASSLESGNEQFF. The CDR3, as DNA: TGTGCCAGCAGCTTAGAAAGCGGCAATGAGCAGTTCTTC.